Shown below are 22 T cell receptor beta chains from a single sample sequenced in a study of T cell responses to AZD1222 COVID-19 vaccine. Libraries were prepared by immunoSEQ multiplex PCR; TCRdb keeps only in-frame clonotypes and omits some of them. The sample carries 100,000 to 150,000 clones, 75% to 90% recorded once. This sample comprised peripheral blood, obtained on day 0 of AZD1222 vaccination. Receptors originate from an adult in good health.

This rearrangement joins TRBV24-1 to TRBJ2-7; D unclear. Germline CDR1 and CDR2: KGHDR and SFDVKD. This CDR3 has 12 amino acids. V was trimmed by 4 bases and J by 3 bases, leaving 6 bases between them. The CDR3: CATSDLIYEQYF. DNA of the CDR3: TGTGCCACCAGTGACCTTATCTACGAGCAGTACTTC.

The chain joins TRBV11-2 to TRBJ1-2; 8 nucleotides line up with TRBD1. The junction had 10 bases not matched to a gene; V was cut back by 2 bases and J by 5 bases. Germline CDR1 and CDR2: SGHAT and FQNNGV. The length of the CDR3 is 16 residues. CDR3 region: CASSLSAGGFMYGYTF. The CDR3 DNA reads as TGTGCCAGCAGCTTAAGTGCAGGGGGCTTTATGTATGGCTACACCTTC.

The chain has TRBV7-9 and TRBJ1-5; no firm D call. Trimming removed 4 bases from V and 5 bases from J, with 18 bases in between. The CDR3 contains 16 residues. Germline CDR1 reads SEHNR; CDR2 reads FQNEAQ (reference sequence). The CDR3 reads CASSSGRVWSDQPQHF. The CDR3 bases are TGTGCCAGCAGCTCGGGTAGAGTCTGGAGCGATCAGCCCCAGCATTTT.

This chain links TRBV9 with TRBJ2-3; D possibly uses TRBD1 or TRBD2 (5 bases each). The CDR3 sequence is 13 residues long. Germline V CDR1 and CDR2: SGDLS, YYNGEE. V lost 2 bases, J lost 4 bases, and 8 bases lay in between. Here the CDR3 reads CASSVGGADTQYF. CDR3 DNA sequence: TGTGCCAGCAGCGTTGGGGGTGCAGATACGCAGTATTTT.

The CDR3 sequence: CATKTGVTEAFF. The CDR3 coding sequence is TGTGCCACCAAGACCGGAGTCACTGAAGCTTTCTTT. The chain carries TRBV27 and TRBJ1-1; no clear D. The V and J ends lost 10 bases and 4 bases respectively, with 13 bases between them. Germline V gene lookup returns CDR1 MNHEY and CDR2 SMNVEV (reference sequence). The CDR3 totals 12 residues.

This clone was seen only once. Here the CDR3 reads CASSEASRPWGTEAFF. CDR3 DNA sequence: TGTGCCAGCAGTGAAGCTTCGAGGCCGTGGGGCACTGAAGCTTTCTTT. The chain has TRBV6-1 and TRBJ1-1; D is undetermined. CDR3 length: 16 amino acids. V shed 0 bases and J shed 4 bases, with 15 bases lying between them. The germline V gene encodes CDR1 MNHNS and CDR2 SASEGT.

The chain recombines TRBV4-1 with TRBJ2-1, with no clear D. CDR1 is MGHRA and CDR2 is YSYEKL in the germline V gene. The V and J ends lost 4 bases and 9 bases respectively, with 25 bases between them. CDR3 size: 17 residues. CDR3 in DNA: TGCGCCAGCAGCCTATACGACTCCGGAAATCTAATCGGTGAGCAGTTCTTC. Residues: CASSLYDSGNLIGEQFF.

The rearrangement uses TRBV7-9 and TRBJ2-1; D remains unclear. The ends were cut back, 5 bases at V and 2 bases at J, with 7 bases in the middle. Germline V gene sequence: CDR1 SEHNR, CDR2 FQNEAQ (reference sequence). CDR3 length: 13 residues. The CDR3 protein is CASSPSTYNEQFF. Written as DNA, the CDR3 is TGTGCCAGCAGCCCCTCTACCTACAATGAGCAGTTCTTC.

V gene TRBV14 combines with J gene TRBJ2-7; D is ambiguous. From germline, CDR1 is SGHDN and CDR2 FVKESK. The CDR3 runs to 13 residues. V shed 4 bases and J shed 2 bases, with 9 bases lying between them. The chain's CDR3 is CASSLWATYEQYF. As DNA, the CDR3 is TGTGCCAGCAGCCTCTGGGCCACCTACGAGCAGTACTTC.

CDR3 bases: TGTGCCAGCAGCTTAGAGGCTTTAAACCTAGAAAAACTGTTTTTT. Protein: CASSLEALNLEKLFF. The genes are TRBV7-9 and TRBJ1-4; no clear D. Trimming shortened V by 1 base and J by 8 bases, and 14 bases separated the two germline ends. The CDR3 has 15 amino acids. Per germline, CDR1 SEHNR and CDR2 FQNEAQ (reference sequence). The whole variable domain, filled in from reference TRBV7-9 and TRBJ1-4, reads DTGVSQNPRHKITKRGQNVTFRCDPISEHNRLYWYRQTLGQGPEFLTYFQNEAQLEKSRLLSDRFSAERPKGSFSTLEIQRTEQGDSAMYLCASSLEALNLEKLFFGSGTQLSVL.

The rearrangement uses TRBV13 and TRBJ2-1, with D maybe TRBD1 (5 bases). Germline V gene data show CDR1 as PRHDT and CDR2 as FYEKMQ (reference sequence). The length of the CDR3 is 12 residues. The V and J ends lost 7 bases and 5 bases respectively, with 9 bases between them. The CDR3 loop is CASTRTNNEQFF. The CDR3 DNA follows: TGTGCCAGCACCCGGACAAACAATGAGCAGTTCTTC.

The rearrangement uses TRBV19 and TRBJ1-2, with 8 bases aligning to TRBD1. The CDR3 is made up of 11 amino acids. Trimming cost V 9 bases and J 8 bases; bases outside gene matches: 5. The germline gives CDR1 LNHDA, CDR2 SQIVND (reference sequence). DNA for the CDR3: TGTGCCAGCCGGACAGGGAGAGGCTACACCTTC. It specifies CASRTGRGYTF.

The rearrangement joins TRBV6-5 to TRBJ1-1; tentative D call: TRBD1 (6 bases). V was pared by 5 bases and J by 5 bases, with 18 bases between. CDR1 is MNHEY and CDR2 is SVGAGI in the germline V gene. The CDR3 is 15 amino acids. The CDR3 region is CASSPGDTRGTEAFF. The CDR3 DNA reads as TGTGCCAGCAGTCCCGGGGACACTCGAGGGACTGAAGCTTTCTTT.

J is TRBJ2-1 and V is TRBV6-6; 7 bases agree with TRBD2. V dropped 7 bases and J dropped 0; count of bases not matched to a gene: 6. The CDR3 is 15 amino acids. Per germline, CDR1 MNHNY and CDR2 SVGAGI (reference sequence). The CDR3 bases are TGTGCCAGCACCCAAACGGGGGGCTCCTACAATGAGCAGTTCTTC. It encodes CASTQTGGSYNEQFF.

V usage is TRBV14 and J usage is TRBJ2-7; D is ambiguous. Germline-derived CDR1 and CDR2 are SGHDN and FVKESK. The CDR3 contains 12 residues. V lost 4 bases and J 3 bases, leaving 7 bases between the germline ends. The CDR3 spells CASSLQYYEQYF. The CDR3 coding sequence is TGTGCCAGCAGCCTACAGTACTACGAGCAGTACTTC.

This clone appeared a single time. The V gene is TRBV3-1 (or the pseudogene TRBV3-2), the J gene TRBJ2-4; 7 bases fit TRBD1. CDR1 is LGHDT and CDR2 is YNNKEL in the germline V gene (reference sequence). The CDR3 consists of 16 residues. V shed 2 bases, J shed 0 bases, and the junction held 4 bases outside the gene matches. The CDR3 DNA reads as TGTGCCAGCAGCCAATCAGGGGGAATAGCCAAAAACATTCAGTACTTC. Amino acid sequence: CASSQSGGIAKNIQYF.

V is TRBV7-9 and J is TRBJ2-1; the D gene is possibly TRBD2 (5 bases). CDR1 is SEHNR, CDR2 FQNEAQ, per germline (reference sequence). Trimming shortened V by 4 bases and J by 0 bases, and 13 bases separated the two germline ends. The CDR3 is 16 residues long. The CDR3 loop reads CASSSVLAPSYNEQFF. The CDR3 DNA reads as TGTGCCAGCAGCTCCGTTCTAGCTCCCTCCTACAATGAGCAGTTCTTC.

V is TRBV5-5 and J is TRBJ1-1; 8 bases line up with TRBD1. The CDR3 length is 14 residues. J lost 6 bases, V lost 2 bases, and 6 bases had no gene match. Germline V lookup: CDR1 SGHKS, CDR2 YYEKEE (reference sequence). The CDR3 spells CASSFQGAHPEAFF. CDR3 DNA sequence: TGTGCCAGCAGCTTTCAGGGGGCTCACCCTGAAGCTTTCTTT.

The genes are TRBV6-2 or TRBV6-3 and TRBJ1-4, with unresolved D. V was shortened by 1 base and J by 7 bases, with 4 bases between the two germline ends. Per germline, CDR1 MNHEY and CDR2 SVGEGT. The CDR3 has 12 residues. The chain's CDR3 is CASSYWGEKLFF. CDR3 bases: TGTGCCAGCAGTTACTGGGGTGAAAAACTGTTTTTT.

V usage is TRBV6-2 or TRBV6-3 and J usage is TRBJ1-5; possibly TRBD1 for D (5 bases). CDR1 MNHEY and CDR2 SVGEGT come from the germline V gene. This CDR3 region has 19 residues. V dropped 0 bases and J dropped 6 bases, with 24 bases sitting between them. The DNA of the CDR3 is TGTGCCAGCAGTTACTCGAAACCGGACACTCCGGGTCCTAGTCAGCCCCAGCATTTT. The encoded protein is CASSYSKPDTPGPSQPQHF.

V gene TRBV19 combines with J gene TRBJ1-1; TRBD1 aligns across 9 bases. Unmatched junction bases numbered 5, after V lost 6 bases and J lost 3 bases. CDR3 size: 14 residues. Germline values: CDR1 LNHDA, CDR2 SQIVND (reference sequence). CDR3 DNA sequence: TGTGCCAGTAGCCGGGGACAGGGATACACTGAAGCTTTCTTT. Residues: CASSRGQGYTEAFF.

This clone showed up just once. V usage is TRBV6-6 and J usage is TRBJ1-4; TRBD1 is a possible D gene (5 bases). Between the trimmed V and J ends, which lost 4 bases and 7 bases, there was a span of 19 bases. CDR3 size: 16 residues. The V gene's germline CDR1 is MNHNY and CDR2 SVGAGI (reference sequence). The DNA for the CDR3 is TGTGCCAGCAGTTCCAGGGCGGGGGGTTCCGGTGAAAAACTGTTTTTT. It is translated as CASSSRAGGSGEKLFF.